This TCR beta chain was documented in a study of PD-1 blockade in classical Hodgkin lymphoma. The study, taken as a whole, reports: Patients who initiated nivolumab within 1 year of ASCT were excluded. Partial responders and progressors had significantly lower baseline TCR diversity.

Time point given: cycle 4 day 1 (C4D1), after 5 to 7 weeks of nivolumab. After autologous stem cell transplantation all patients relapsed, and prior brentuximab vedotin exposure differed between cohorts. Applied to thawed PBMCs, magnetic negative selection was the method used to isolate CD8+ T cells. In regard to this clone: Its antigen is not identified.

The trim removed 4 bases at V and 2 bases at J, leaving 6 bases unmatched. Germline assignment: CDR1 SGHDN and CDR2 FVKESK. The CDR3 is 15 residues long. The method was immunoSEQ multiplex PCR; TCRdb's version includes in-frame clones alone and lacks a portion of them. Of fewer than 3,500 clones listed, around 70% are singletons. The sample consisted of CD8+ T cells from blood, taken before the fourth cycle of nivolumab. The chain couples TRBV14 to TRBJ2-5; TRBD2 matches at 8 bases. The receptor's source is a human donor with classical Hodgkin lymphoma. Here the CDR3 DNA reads TGTGCCAGCAGCCGAGCGGGGGAAAGACAAGAGACCCAGTACTTC. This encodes CASSRAGERQETQYF.